One T cell receptor (beta chain) is described in this entry. What it recognizes is unknown. Carried by each TCR cDNA molecule was a unique molecular identifier. TCRdb re-called the 5' RACE reads through MiXCR, storing one row per CDR3 protein. The table lists 3,500 to 4,000 distinct CDR3 sequences, roughly 9.4% of them singletons. Time point defined: sample taken at primary tumor resection. The donors comprised some 78 untreated early-stage non-small cell lung cancer patients. In each case, whole RNA from tumor, nontumor lung or frozen PBMC was sequenced unsorted. This sample is drawn from a study of spatial heterogeneity in lung cancer. CDR1 and CDR2 (germline): MNHEY, SVGAGI. J was trimmed by 0 bases and V by 4 bases; bases with no gene match: 15. The CDR3 consists of 19 residues. Study-wide results and caveats: Coverage of tumor T cells, an estimated figure, was approximately 7% for alpha and about 13% for beta chains. Within tumors, counts of expanded alpha and beta TCRs tracked tumor mutation counts.

The sequences come from lung tumor tissue, collected at surgery. This sequence was found in a male donor with early-stage non-small cell lung cancer. This chain uses TRBV6-5 with TRBJ1-1, with 9 bases fitting TRBD1. Here the CDR3 reads CASSLTRPIQGAMNTEAFF. DNA for the CDR3: TGTGCCAGCAGTTTGACAAGACCCATACAGGGGGCGATGAACACTGAAGCTTTCTTT.